These 20 T cell receptor beta chains came from one sample sequenced in a study of blood T cell repertoires in COVID-19. The assay was immunoSEQ multiplex PCR, and TCRdb's table has in-frame clones only and misses some. The sample records roughly 73,000 clones, nearly 90% being singletons. What was sequenced was peripheral blood. The source is a man between 70 and 80 years old with active or convalescent COVID-19.

This chain uses TRBV5-5 with TRBJ2-6; 10 bases agree with TRBD1. The V gene's germline CDR1 is SGHKS and CDR2 YYEKEE (reference sequence). The ends lost 7 bases at V and 2 bases at J; junction bases unmatched: 12. The CDR3 covers 18 residues. The CDR3 spells CASGPRDRGFPGANVLTF. The CDR3 DNA sequence: TGTGCCAGCGGCCCGAGGGACAGGGGTTTTCCTGGGGCCAACGTCCTGACTTTC. The variable domain in full, with the rest retrieved from reference TRBV5-5 and TRBJ2-6, is DAGVTQSPTHLIKTRGQQVTLRCSPISGHKSVSWYQQVLGQGPQFIFQYYEKEERGRGNFPDRFSARQFPNYSSELNVNALLLGDSALYLCASGPRDRGFPGANVLTFGAGSRLTVL.

The chain uses TRBV5-1 and TRBJ1-4; TRBD1 agrees at 11 bases. Germline CDR1 SGHRS, CDR2 YFSETQ. J gave up 8 bases and V 1 base, and 4 bases lay outside the gene matches. This CDR3 comprises 15 residues. DNA for the CDR3: TGCGCCAGCAGCTTGAGGACAGGGGGCCGGGAAAAACTGTTTTTT. It encodes CASSLRTGGREKLFF.

In this sample, this clone turned up once. This chain uses TRBV11-2 with TRBJ1-2, with TRBD1 matching 7 bases. V shed 3 bases, J shed 8 bases, and the junction held 6 bases outside the gene matches. The CDR3 is 13 residues long. Germline CDR1 and CDR2: SGHAT and FQNNGV. CDR3 in amino acids: CASSLMAGGGYTF. CDR3 DNA: TGTGCCAGCAGCTTGATGGCAGGGGGAGGCTACACCTTC.

V is TRBV15 and J is TRBJ1-5, with D possibly being TRBD1 (6 bases). Germline V gene sequence: CDR1 LNHNV, CDR2 YYDKDF (reference sequence). Trimming removed 5 bases from V and 5 bases from J, with 19 bases in between. CDR3 length equals 16 residues. CDR3 amino acids: CATSLVEGGKYQPQHF. For the CDR3, the DNA is TGTGCCACCAGCTTAGTAGAGGGGGGGAAGTATCAGCCCCAGCATTTT.

The J gene is TRBJ1-1, the V gene TRBV19, with D tentatively TRBD1 (5 bases). The CDR3 contains 12 residues. Deletions cut 0 bases from V and 8 bases from J, with 7 bases between. Germline CDR1 reads LNHDA; CDR2 reads SQIVND (reference sequence). The DNA for the CDR3 is TGTGCCAGTAGTATAGAGCGGACAGAAGCTTTCTTT. This gives the protein CASSIERTEAFF.

The CDR3 here is CASGSLAGGTGELFF. The DNA for the CDR3 is TGTGCCAGCGGGTCCTTAGCGGGAGGGACCGGGGAGCTGTTTTTT. This chain uses TRBV6-5 with TRBJ2-2; TRBD2 matches 11 bases. From germline, CDR1 is MNHEY and CDR2 SVGAGI. The CDR3 contains 15 residues. Losses at the gene ends were 8 bases for V and 5 bases for J; bases not matched to a gene: 7.

The V gene is TRBV3-1 (or the pseudogene TRBV3-2), the J gene TRBJ2-7; tentatively, D is TRBD2 (6 bases). This CDR3 spans 15 amino acids. V lost 4 bases and J 8 bases, leaving 21 bases between the germline ends. Germline loops: CDR1 LGHDT, CDR2 YNNKEL (reference sequence). The CDR3 spells CASSLDPGLAFQQYF. CDR3 nucleotide sequence: TGTGCCAGCAGCCTAGACCCGGGACTCGCCTTTCAGCAGTACTTC.

The genes are TRBV6-1 and TRBJ2-3; TRBD2 matches 13 bases. Germline values: CDR1 MNHNS, CDR2 SASEGT. The CDR3 loop spans 19 amino acids. J was trimmed by 2 bases and V by 3 bases; bases with no gene match: 11. The CDR3, as DNA: TGTGCCAGCAGTGATGCCCTACTAGCGGGGGGGCCTGCCACAGATACGCAGTATTTT. Translated, it gives CASSDALLAGGPATDTQYF.

This chain links TRBV7-2 with TRBJ2-2, with D possibly matching TRBD2 (7 bases). With 5 bases removed from V and 0 bases from J, the gap between germline ends came to 13 bases. Germline values: CDR1 SGHTA, CDR2 FQGNSA. The CDR3 extends over 16 amino acids. The CDR3 sequence is CASSLLGGANTGELFF. In nucleotides, the CDR3 is TGTGCCAGCAGCCTCTTAGGGGGGGCGAACACCGGGGAGCTGTTTTTT.

The rearrangement links TRBV12-3 or TRBV12-4 to TRBJ2-1; unclear D gene. CDR3 size: 13 residues. The germline V and J ends were trimmed by 7 bases and 0 bases, with 7 bases remaining between them. CDR3 residues: CASKTSSYNEQFF. CDR3 nucleotides: TGTGCCAGCAAAACTTCCTCCTACAATGAGCAGTTCTTC.

This clone appeared a few times. This chain connects TRBV2 to TRBJ1-6; D possibly corresponds to TRBD1 (6 bases). This CDR3 comprises 13 residues. CDR1 and CDR2 (germline): SNHLY, FYNNEI. Trimming took off 7 bases at V and 10 bases at J, with 14 bases between the two ends. For the CDR3, the DNA is TGTGCCAGCATATACAGGGTTGAATCACCCCTCCACTTT. Translated, it gives CASIYRVESPLHF. Full variable domain (remainder filled in from reference TRBV2 and TRBJ1-6): EPEVTQTPSHQVTQMGQEVILRCVPISNHLYFYWYRQILGQKVEFLVSFYNNEISEKSEIFDDQFSVERPDGSNFTLKIRSTKLEDSAMYFCASIYRVESPLHFGNGTRLTVT.

V usage is TRBV20-1 and J usage is TRBJ1-3; maybe TRBD1 (6 bases). CDR3 length equals 11 residues. Germline V gives CDR1 DFQATT, CDR2 SNEGSKA (reference sequence). The V end lost 8 bases, the J end lost 4 bases, and 9 bases lay between the germline ends. CDR3 protein: CSTGQGNTIYF. CDR3 bases: TGCAGTACCGGACAGGGAAACACCATATATTTT.

V gene TRBV28 combines with J gene TRBJ1-5; D unclear. V shed 6 bases and J shed 5 bases, with 8 bases lying between them. CDR3 size: 12 residues. In germline, CDR1 is MDHEN, CDR2 SYDVKM. The CDR3 loop is CASSLVYQPQHF. The CDR3 nucleotides are TGTGCCAGCAGCCTCGTTTATCAGCCCCAGCATTTT.

Only a few counts were recorded for this clone. The J gene is TRBJ2-4, the V gene TRBV19, with 7 bases fitting TRBD2. The trim removed 3 bases at V and 0 bases at J, leaving 5 bases unmatched. The length of the CDR3 is 16 residues. CDR1 LNHDA and CDR2 SQIVND come from the germline V gene (reference sequence). The CDR3 reads CASSISAGVAKNIQYF. CDR3 coding DNA: TGTGCCAGTAGTATCTCGGCGGGGGTAGCCAAAAACATTCAGTACTTC.

This clone has a single count. This chain connects TRBV5-4 to TRBJ2-7; TRBD2 matches 8 bases. The CDR3 contains 14 residues. Germline V lookup: CDR1 SGHNT, CDR2 YYREEE (reference sequence). Trimming removed 0 bases from V and 6 bases from J; junction bases left unmatched: 5. CDR3 DNA sequence: TGTGCCAGCAGCTTGGAGCGGGAGCCACGCGAGCAGTACTTC. It yields the protein CASSLEREPREQYF.

The genes are TRBV6-5 and TRBJ1-1; no clear D gene. In germline, CDR1 is MNHEY, CDR2 SVGAGI. CDR3 length: 15 residues. V was pared by 2 bases and J by 0 bases, with 10 bases between. This CDR3 reads CASSYNTRLNTEAFF. CDR3 DNA sequence: TGTGCCAGCAGTTACAATACAAGATTGAACACTGAAGCTTTCTTT.

The V call is TRBV6-5, the J call TRBJ1-5; a weak D match, TRBD1 (5 bases). Deletions cut 6 bases from V and 2 bases from J, with 11 bases between. The CDR3 is made up of 14 amino acids. Germline lookup yields CDR1 MNHEY and CDR2 SVGAGI. CDR3 sequence (DNA): TGTGCCAGCAGCGGACACCTCGGCAATCAGCCCCAGCATTTT. It codes for CASSGHLGNQPQHF.

This chain's CDR3 is CSASSGRMNTEAFF. The CDR3 nucleotides are TGCAGTGCTAGTAGCGGCAGAATGAACACTGAAGCTTTCTTT. The chain links TRBV20-1 to TRBJ1-1; unclear D gene. Germline V gene sequence: CDR1 DFQATT, CDR2 SNEGSKA (reference sequence). V dropped 3 bases and J dropped 0 bases, with 11 bases sitting between them. The CDR3 covers 14 residues.

The chain employs TRBV6-1 and TRBJ2-1; 7 bases are shared with TRBD2. This CDR3 is 15 amino acids long. In germline, CDR1 is MNHNS, CDR2 SASEGT. V shed 1 base, J shed 0 bases, and the junction held 0 bases outside the gene matches. The CDR3 nucleotides are TGTGCCAGCAGTGAAGGGACTAGCTCCTACAATGAGCAGTTCTTC. Amino acids: CASSEGTSSYNEQFF.

The rearrangement uses TRBV18 and TRBJ1-1, with 8 bases that match TRBD1. V trimming: 6 bases; J trimming: 0 bases; junction bases outside the gene matches: 9. There are 16 residues in the CDR3. The germline V gene encodes CDR1 KGHSH and CDR2 LQKENI. The CDR3 nucleotides read TGTGCCAGCTCCCGAGGGACAGGTAACTTGAACACTGAAGCTTTCTTT. Residues: CASSRGTGNLNTEAFF.